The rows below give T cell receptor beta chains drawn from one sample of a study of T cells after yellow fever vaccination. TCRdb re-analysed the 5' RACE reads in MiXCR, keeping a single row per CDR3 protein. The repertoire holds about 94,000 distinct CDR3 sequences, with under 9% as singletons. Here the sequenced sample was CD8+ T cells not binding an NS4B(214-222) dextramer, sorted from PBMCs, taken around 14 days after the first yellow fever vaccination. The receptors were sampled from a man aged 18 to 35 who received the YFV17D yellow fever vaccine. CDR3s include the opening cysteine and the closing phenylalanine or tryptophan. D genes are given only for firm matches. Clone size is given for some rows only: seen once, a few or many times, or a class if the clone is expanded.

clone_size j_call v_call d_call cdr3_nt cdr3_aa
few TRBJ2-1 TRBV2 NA TGTGCCAGCAGTACCGGGGTCTGGGATGAGCAGTTCTTC CASSTGVWDEQFF
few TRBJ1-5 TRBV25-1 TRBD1 TGTGCCAGCAGTGCACCTAACAGGGGTGAGATGAGCAATCAGCCCCAGCATTTT CASSAPNRGEMSNQPQHF
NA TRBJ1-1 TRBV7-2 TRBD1 TGTGCCAGCAGCTTTGGGACAGGGAACACTGAAGCTTTCTTT CASSFGTGNTEAFF
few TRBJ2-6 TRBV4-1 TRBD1 TGCGCCAGCAGCCGGACAGGGTTGTCTGGGGCCAACGTCCTGACTTTC CASSRTGLSGANVLTF
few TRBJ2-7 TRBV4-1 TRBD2 TGCGCCAGCAGCCGAACTAGCGGGGGGGACTACGAGCAGTACTTC CASSRTSGGDYEQYF
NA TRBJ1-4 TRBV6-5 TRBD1 TGTGCCAGCAGTTACTCTTACCGGGACAGGGGGGAAACTAATGAAAAACTGTTTTTT CASSYSYRDRGETNEKLFF
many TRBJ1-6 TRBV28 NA TGTGCCAGCAGTCTTTTGAGCTCCTATAATTCACCCCTCCACTTT CASSLLSSYNSPLHF
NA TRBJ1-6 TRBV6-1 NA TGTGCCAGCAGGATGGGGCAGGGCGGTTCACCCCTCCACTTT CASRMGQGGSPLHF
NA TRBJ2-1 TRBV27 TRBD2 TGTGCCACCGGGACTAGCGGAACAGACGAGCAGTTCTTC CATGTSGTDEQFF
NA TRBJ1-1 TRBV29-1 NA TGCAGCGTTGGGTTGGACACTGAAGCTTTCTTT CSVGLDTEAFF
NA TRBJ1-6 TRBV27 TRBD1 TGTGCCAGCAGTTTTCGACAGGGGGTGAAACCCCTCCACTTT CASSFRQGVKPLHF
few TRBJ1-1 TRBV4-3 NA TGCGCCAGCAGCCAAGATCGAATTCCCTCCACTGAAGCTTTCTTT CASSQDRIPSTEAFF
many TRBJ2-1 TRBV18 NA TGTGCCAGCTCACCACAGGAGACAGAATACAATGAGCAGTTCTTC CASSPQETEYNEQFF
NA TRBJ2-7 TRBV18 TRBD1 TGTGCCAGCTCACCACCGGGGACAGGTTTCCATTACGAGCAGTACTTC CASSPPGTGFHYEQYF
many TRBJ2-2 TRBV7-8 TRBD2 TGTGCCAGCAGCTCGGGACTAGCCCACACCGGGGAGCTGTTTTTT CASSSGLAHTGELFF
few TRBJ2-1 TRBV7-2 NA TGTGCCAGCAGCTTAGCGCACAGGGACAATGAGCAGTTCTTC CASSLAHRDNEQFF
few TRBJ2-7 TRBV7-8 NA TGTGCCAGCAGCTTGGCGCTGGACACTGACTACGAGCAGTACTTC CASSLALDTDYEQYF
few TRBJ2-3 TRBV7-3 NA TGTGCCAGCAGCTCCTATCAGGGTTCAGATACGCAGTATTTT CASSSYQGSDTQYF
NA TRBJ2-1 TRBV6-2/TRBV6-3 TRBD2 TGTGCCAGCAGCCGGGCGGGGGGGCTTATTCCTAGCAATGAGCAGTTCTTC CASSRAGGLIPSNEQFF
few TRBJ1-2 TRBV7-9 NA TGTGCCAGCAGCTTAGCTGGGCAGGCGTTACATTATGGCTACACCTTC CASSLAGQALHYGYTF
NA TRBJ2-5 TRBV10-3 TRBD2 TGTGCCTTCAGTGATCGAGCGGGGGGACAAGAGACCCAGTACTTC CAFSDRAGGQETQYF
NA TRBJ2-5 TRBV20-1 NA TGCAGTGCTACCAGAGAGGAGGGACCGAAGGAGACCCAGTACTTC CSATREEGPKETQYF
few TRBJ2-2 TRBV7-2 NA TGTGCCAGCAACTTTGGAGGGAGGACCGGGGAGCTGTTTTTT CASNFGGRTGELFF
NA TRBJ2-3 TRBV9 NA TGTGCCAGCCGGGACCCCGGAGGGGATACGCAGTATTTT CASRDPGGDTQYF
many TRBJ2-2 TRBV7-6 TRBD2 TGTGCCAGCAAAGAGCGGGGGGGCCCCGGGGAGCTGTTTTTT CASKERGGPGELFF
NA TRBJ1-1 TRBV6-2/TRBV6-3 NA TGTGCCAGCAGTTACCCGGGGGAGCAAGCTTTCTTT CASSYPGEQAFF
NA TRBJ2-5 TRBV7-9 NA TGTGCCAGCATCGCCCTAGGGACCCAGTACTTC CASIALGTQYF
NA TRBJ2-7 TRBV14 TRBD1 TGTGCCAGCAGTCACATTTTGGACAGGACCTACGAGCAGTACTTC CASSHILDRTYEQYF
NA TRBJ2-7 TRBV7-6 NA TGTGCCAGCAGCCGACTGGAAGTAGAGCAGTACTTC CASSRLEVEQYF
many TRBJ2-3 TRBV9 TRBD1 TGTGCCAGCAGTGAACCGGGACAGGGGAGCACAGATACGCAGTATTTT CASSEPGQGSTDTQYF
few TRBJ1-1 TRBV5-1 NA TGCGCCAGCAGCTTGGCTTGGAGCATGCAATTGAACACTGAAGCTTTCTTT CASSLAWSMQLNTEAFF
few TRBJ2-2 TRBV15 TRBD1 TGTGCCACCAGCAGGGACAGGGCCACCGGGGAGCTGTTTTTT CATSRDRATGELFF
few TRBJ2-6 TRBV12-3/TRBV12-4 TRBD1 TGTGCCAGCGGAGGAAGGACAGGAGCCTCTGGGGCCAACGTCCTGACTTTC CASGGRTGASGANVLTF
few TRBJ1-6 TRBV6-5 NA TGTGCCAGCACTTTGGCAAGCTCCTATAATTCACCCCTCCACTTT CASTLASSYNSPLHF
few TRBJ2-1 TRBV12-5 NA TGTGCTAGTGGTTTGGTAAGCAGCGGAGACCCCGGGTCCTACAATGAGCAGTTCTTC CASGLVSSGDPGSYNEQFF
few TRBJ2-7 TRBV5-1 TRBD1 TGCGCCAGCAGCTTGGGCGCCGGGACAGGGGTCTCCTACGAGCAGTACTTC CASSLGAGTGVSYEQYF
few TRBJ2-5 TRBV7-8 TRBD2 TGTGCCAGCAGCTTAGAGACTAGCGGGGTGGGAGAGACCCAGTACTTC CASSLETSGVGETQYF
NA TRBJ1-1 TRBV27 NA TGTGCCAGCAGTTCATGGAGACAGGACATGAACACTGAAGCTTTCTTT CASSSWRQDMNTEAFF
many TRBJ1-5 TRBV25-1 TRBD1 TGTGCCAGCAGTTCGACAAGGGGGCAGGAGCCCCAGCATTTT CASSSTRGQEPQHF
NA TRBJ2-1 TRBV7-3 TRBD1 TGTGCCAGCAGCCTAGGGTCAAACCAGGGGGCGCGAATCAATGAGCAGTTCTTC CASSLGSNQGARINEQFF
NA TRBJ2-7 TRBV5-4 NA TGTGCCAGCAGCTTAGGGAGGGGGGACGAGCAGTACTTC CASSLGRGDEQYF
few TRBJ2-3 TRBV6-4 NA TGTGCCAGCAGTGACTCGACTACAGATACGCAGTATTTT CASSDSTTDTQYF
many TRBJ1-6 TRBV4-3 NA TGCGCCAGCAGCCAAGGGGGGTCACCCCTCCACTTT CASSQGGSPLHF
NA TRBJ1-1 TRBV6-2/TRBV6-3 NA TGTGCCAGCCGGACAGCAGGGATTGAGTACACTGAAGCTTTCTTT CASRTAGIEYTEAFF
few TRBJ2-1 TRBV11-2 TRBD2 TGTGCCAGCAGCTCCACAGGACTAGCGGCTGCTGAGCAGTTCTTC CASSSTGLAAAEQFF
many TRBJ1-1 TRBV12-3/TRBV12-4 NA TGTGCCAGCAACCCCGGGGGAATCGCTGAAGCTTTCTTT CASNPGGIAEAFF
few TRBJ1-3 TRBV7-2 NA TGTGCCAGCAGCTTAAATGTAAGGACTGGAAACACCATATATTTT CASSLNVRTGNTIYF
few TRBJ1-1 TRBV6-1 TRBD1 TGTGCCAGCAGTGAATGGACAGGGGCCCGAGTGGGCACTGAAGCTTTCTTT CASSEWTGARVGTEAFF
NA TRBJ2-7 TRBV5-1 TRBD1 TGCGCCAGCAGATCCCCGGGACAGGGCATCCACGAGCAGTACTTC CASRSPGQGIHEQYF